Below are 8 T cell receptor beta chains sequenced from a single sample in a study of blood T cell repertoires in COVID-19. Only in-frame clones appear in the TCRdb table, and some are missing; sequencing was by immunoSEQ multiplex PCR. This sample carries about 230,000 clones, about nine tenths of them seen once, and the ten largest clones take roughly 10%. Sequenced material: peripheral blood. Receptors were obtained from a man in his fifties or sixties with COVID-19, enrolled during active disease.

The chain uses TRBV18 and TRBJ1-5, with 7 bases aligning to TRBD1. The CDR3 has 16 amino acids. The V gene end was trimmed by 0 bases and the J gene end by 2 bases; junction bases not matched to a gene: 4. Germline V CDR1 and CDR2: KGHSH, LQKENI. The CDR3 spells CASSPPGQPGNQPQHF. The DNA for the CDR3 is TGTGCCAGCTCACCACCGGGACAGCCGGGCAATCAGCCCCAGCATTTT.

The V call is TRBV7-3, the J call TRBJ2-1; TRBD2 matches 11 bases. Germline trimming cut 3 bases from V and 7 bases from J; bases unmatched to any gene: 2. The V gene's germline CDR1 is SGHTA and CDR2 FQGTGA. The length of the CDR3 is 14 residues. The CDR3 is CASSFGTSGNEQFF. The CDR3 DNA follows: TGTGCCAGCAGCTTCGGGACTAGCGGTAATGAGCAGTTCTTC. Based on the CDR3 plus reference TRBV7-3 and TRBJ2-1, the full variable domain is GAGVSQTPSNKVTEKGKYVELRCDPISGHTALYWYRQSLGQGPEFLIYFQGTGAADDSGLPNDRFFAVRPEGSVSTLKIQRTERGDSAVYLCASSFGTSGNEQFFGPGTRLTVL.

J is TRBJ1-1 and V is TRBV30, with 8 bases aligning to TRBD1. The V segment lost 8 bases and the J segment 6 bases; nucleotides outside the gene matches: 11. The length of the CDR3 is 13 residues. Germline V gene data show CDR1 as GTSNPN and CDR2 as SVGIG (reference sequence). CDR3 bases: TGTGCCCGCCGCCTAGGACAGGGATCTGAAGCTTTCTTT. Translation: CARRLGQGSEAFF.

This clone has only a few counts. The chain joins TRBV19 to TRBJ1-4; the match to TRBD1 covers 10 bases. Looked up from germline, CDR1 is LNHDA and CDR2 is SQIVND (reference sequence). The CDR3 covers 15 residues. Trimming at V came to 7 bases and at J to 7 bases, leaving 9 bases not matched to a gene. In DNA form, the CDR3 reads TGTGCCAGTACCAACCCGGGACAGGGGAGTGAAAAACTGTTTTTT. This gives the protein CASTNPGQGSEKLFF.

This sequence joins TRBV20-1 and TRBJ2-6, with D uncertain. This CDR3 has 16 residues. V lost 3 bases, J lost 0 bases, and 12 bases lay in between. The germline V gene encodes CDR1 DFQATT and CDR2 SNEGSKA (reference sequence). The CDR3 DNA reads TGCAGTGCTAGTCTGCATGCGGCCTCTGGGGCCAACGTCCTGACTTTC. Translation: CSASLHAASGANVLTF.

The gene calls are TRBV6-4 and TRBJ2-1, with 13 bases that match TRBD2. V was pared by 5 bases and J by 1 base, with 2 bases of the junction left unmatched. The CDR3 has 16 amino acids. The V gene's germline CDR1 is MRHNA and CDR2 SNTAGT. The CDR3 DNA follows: TGTGCCAGCAGTAGACTAGCGGGAGGATCCTACAATGAGCAGTTCTTC. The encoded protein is CASSRLAGGSYNEQFF.

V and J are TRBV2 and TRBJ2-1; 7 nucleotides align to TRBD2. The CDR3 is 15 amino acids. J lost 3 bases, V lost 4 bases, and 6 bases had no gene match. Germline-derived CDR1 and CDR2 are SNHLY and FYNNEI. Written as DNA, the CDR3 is TGTGCCAGCAGTGCGGGCGGGAGTCTCTACAATGAGCAGTTCTTC. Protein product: CASSAGGSLYNEQFF.

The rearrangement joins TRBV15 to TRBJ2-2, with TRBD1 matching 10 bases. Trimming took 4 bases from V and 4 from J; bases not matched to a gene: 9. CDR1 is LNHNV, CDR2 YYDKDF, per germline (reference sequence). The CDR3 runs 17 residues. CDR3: CATSNFEDRGFTGELFF. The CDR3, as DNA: TGTGCCACCAGCAACTTCGAGGACAGGGGGTTCACCGGGGAGCTGTTTTTT.